This T cell receptor (beta chain) was recorded in a study of T cells in narcolepsy. Study-wide points: No autoreactive T cell clone sequences appeared in some memory CD4+ repertoires. Same-patient CSF and blood CD4+ T cell clonotypes included HCRT-specific and TRIB2-specific autoreactive ones. Reportedly, autoreactive clonotypes were serially detected in patients' blood but not controls'.

The length of the CDR3 is 18 residues. Looked up from germline, CDR1 is SGHDN and CDR2 is FVKESK. With V trimmed by 3 bases and J by 3 bases, 10 bases remained unmatched. Comment on this clone: Its antigen is undetermined.

Here immunoSEQ multiplex PCR was the method, and the copy in TCRdb shows in-frame clones only, minus some. This sample carries 30,000 or so clones, around three quarters of them seen once, and the ten largest clones take under 5%. The sequenced material came from memory (CD45RA-) CD4+ T cells from blood. The chain joins TRBV14 to TRBJ2-6; 8 bases fit TRBD2. The receptor comes from a human donor in good health. CDR3 coding DNA: TGTGCCAGCAGCCAGAGGGGAGCGGGAGTCAGTGGGGCCAACGTCCTGACTTTC. Translated: CASSQRGAGVSGANVLTF.